This passage covers 20 T cell receptor beta chains from one sample sequenced in a study of PD-1 blockade in classical Hodgkin lymphoma. Time point defined: newly diagnosed, previously untreated cHL patient sample. Thawed PBMCs were the source of CD4+ T cells, purified by magnetic negative selection. This table comes from immunoSEQ multiplex PCR, and its TCRdb copy is limited to in-frame clones, with some not included. The sample records 20,000 to 25,000 clones, 89% being singletons. The sample comprised CD4+ T cells from blood. Receptors were obtained from a human donor with classical Hodgkin lymphoma.

This clone was counted a single time. This chain uses TRBV7-8 with TRBJ2-5, with D hard to call. The CDR3 extends over 18 amino acids. From germline, CDR1 is SGHVS and CDR2 FQNEAQ. V lost 1 base and J lost 3, with 21 bases in between. CDR3 DNA: TGTGCCAGCAGCTTAGGGTTAAGGACGACACGATTAGAAGAGACCCAGTACTTC. Amino acid sequence: CASSLGLRTTRLEETQYF. The complete variable domain, with remaining parts taken from reference TRBV7-8 and TRBJ2-5, reads GAGVSQSPRYKVAKRGQDVALRCDPISGHVSLFWYQQALGQGPEFLTYFQNEAQLDKSGLPSDRFFAERPEGSVSTLKIQRTQQEDSAVYLCASSLGLRTTRLEETQYFGPGTRLLVL.

This chain connects TRBV11-2 to TRBJ2-3; D unclear. The germline gives CDR1 SGHAT, CDR2 FQNNGV. V was pared by 7 bases and J by 7 bases, with 18 bases between. The CDR3 consists of 14 residues. The CDR3 DNA sequence: TGTGCCAGCACCCGCCTGGCAGACCCGTATACGCAGTATTTT. Its translation is CASTRLADPYTQYF.

J is TRBJ2-1 and V is TRBV7-6; 13 bases align to TRBD2. The J segment lost 9 bases and the V segment lost 5 bases, leaving 13 bases of the junction unmatched. Germline V gene lookup returns CDR1 SGHVS and CDR2 FNYEAQ. The CDR3 sequence is 17 residues long. The CDR3 region is CASSVKPTSGRAGEQFF. In DNA, the CDR3 is TGTGCCAGCAGCGTAAAGCCCACTAGCGGGAGGGCGGGTGAGCAGTTCTTC.

The V call is TRBV2, the J call TRBJ2-2; D uncertain. The CDR3 is made up of 13 amino acids. Trimming took off 3 bases at V and 6 bases at J, with 8 bases between the two ends. The V gene's germline CDR1 is SNHLY and CDR2 FYNNEI. In DNA, the CDR3 is TGTGCCAGCAGTGAGTCGGTATCCGGGGAGCTGTTTTTT. Translation gives CASSESVSGELFF.

The genes are TRBV7-9 and TRBJ1-5; D is uncertain. This CDR3 is built from 14 residues. Germline assignment: CDR1 SEHNR and CDR2 FQNEAQ (reference sequence). V lost 5 bases, J lost 4 bases, and 12 bases lay in between. CDR3 coding DNA: TGTGCCAGCAGCCTAGAGTCCGGTAATCAGCCCCAGCATTTT. This codes for CASSLESGNQPQHF.

The chain combines TRBV6-5 with TRBJ2-5; tentative D call: TRBD1 (5 bases). CDR1 and CDR2 (germline): MNHEY, SVGAGI. The CDR3 is 14 amino acids. V was cut by 5 bases and J by 2 bases, with 12 bases left in between. This CDR3 reads CASSQGRNQETQYF. CDR3 nucleotide sequence: TGTGCCAGCAGTCAGGGAAGGAATCAAGAGACCCAGTACTTC.

This clone came up once. The CDR3 DNA reads TGTGCCAGCAGCGGACTAGGATCAGACGGCACAGATACGCAGTATTTT. Translated, it gives CASSGLGSDGTDTQYF. The chain uses TRBV5-4 and TRBJ2-3; 7 nucleotides match TRBD2. CDR3 length: 16 residues. Germline CDR1 and CDR2: SGHNT and YYREEE (reference sequence). The V gene end was trimmed by 4 bases and the J gene end by 1 base; junction bases not matched to a gene: 9.

This clone appeared a single time. This chain uses TRBV7-3 with TRBJ2-1, with D perhaps matching TRBD1 or TRBD2 (5 bases each). Germline CDR1 and CDR2: SGHTA and FQGTGA. Trimming took off 3 bases at V and 5 bases at J, with 23 bases between the two ends. This CDR3 is 18 amino acids long. In DNA, the CDR3 is TGTGCCAGCAGCTTGATACCCGGGGCCCGCAGCCCACACAATGAGCAGTTCTTC. Translation gives CASSLIPGARSPHNEQFF.

The chain carries TRBV11-3 and TRBJ2-5, with D perhaps given as TRBD1 or TRBD2 (5 bases each). Deletions cut 1 base from V and 10 bases from J, with 10 bases between. CDR3 size: 12 residues. In germline, CDR1 is SGHNT, CDR2 YENEEA. The chain's CDR3 is CASSLAIGGQYF. The CDR3 DNA sequence: TGTGCCAGCAGCTTAGCCATTGGGGGCCAGTACTTC.

The V gene is TRBV2, the J gene TRBJ1-6; D may be TRBD1 (5 bases). The CDR3 has 14 amino acids. Deletions cut 0 bases from V and 10 bases from J, with 10 bases between. Germline loops: CDR1 SNHLY, CDR2 FYNNEI. The CDR3 nucleotides are TGTGCCAGCAGTGAAGCGGGGGACGGGTCACCCCTCCACTTT. Protein product: CASSEAGDGSPLHF.

The gene calls are TRBV4-3 and TRBJ2-3, with 9 nucleotides matching TRBD2. V shed 0 bases and J 4 bases; nucleotides not matched to a gene: 11. The CDR3 has 18 amino acids. Looked up from germline, CDR1 is LGHNA and CDR2 is YSLEER. CDR3 amino acids: CASSQDPGGGAVADTQYF. The CDR3 bases are TGCGCCAGCAGCCAAGATCCAGGCGGGGGGGCCGTGGCAGATACGCAGTATTTT.

The chain joins TRBV30 to TRBJ2-5; 8 positions agree with TRBD1. The closer fit of TRBJ2-7 to the DNA end suggests the J call may be wrong. Germline-derived CDR1 and CDR2 are GTSNPN and SVGIG (reference sequence). This CDR3 contains 14 residues. The CDR3 bases are TGTGCCTGGAGTCCGGGGACAGGTAACTACGAGCAGTACTTC. The encoded protein is CAWSPGTGNYEQYF.

CDR3 region: CASSEWGGTDTQYF. The DNA for the CDR3 is TGTGCCAGCAGTGAATGGGGGGGCACAGATACGCAGTATTTT. The genes are TRBV25-1 and TRBJ2-3, with D tentatively TRBD2 (6 bases). V was shortened by 1 base and J by 1 base, with 6 bases between the two germline ends. Germline V lookup: CDR1 MGHDK, CDR2 SYGVNS. CDR3 length equals 14 residues.

The gene calls are TRBV11-2 and TRBJ2-7; the match to TRBD2 covers 7 bases. This CDR3 region has 16 residues. The germline V gene encodes CDR1 SGHAT and CDR2 FQNNGV. Trimming cost V 5 bases and J 1 base; bases outside gene matches: 11. This CDR3 is CASSLLGLGRSYEQYF. The DNA of the CDR3 is TGTGCCAGCAGCCTCCTCGGACTAGGAAGGTCCTACGAGCAGTACTTC.

V and J are TRBV28 and TRBJ2-7; D unresolved. The CDR3 covers 12 residues. Looked up from germline, CDR1 is MDHEN and CDR2 is SYDVKM. With 7 bases removed from V and 0 bases from J, the gap between germline ends came to 7 bases. CDR3 loop: CASTPSSYEQYF. The CDR3 nucleotides read TGTGCCAGCACCCCCAGCTCCTACGAGCAGTACTTC.

The chain uses TRBV18 and TRBJ2-7; 10 nucleotides agree with TRBD1. The germline V gene has CDR1 KGHSH and CDR2 LQKENI. The CDR3 has 16 residues. The junction had 10 bases not matched to a gene; V was cut back by 1 base and J by 7 bases. CDR3 DNA: TGTGCCAGCTCACCACTCGGAGGACAGGGGGGCGTGGAGCAGTACTTC. The encoded protein is CASSPLGGQGGVEQYF.

V gene TRBV7-2 combines with J gene TRBJ1-5; no clear D. The CDR3 is 15 amino acids. Germline-derived CDR1 and CDR2 are SGHTA and FQGNSA. Trimming pared 1 base from V and 9 bases from J, leaving 16 bases between. In DNA, the CDR3 is TGTGCCAGCAGCTTAGGGTCGAGGGCTCGGCGGCCCCAGCATTTT. It yields the protein CASSLGSRARRPQHF.

V and J are TRBV10-2 and TRBJ1-2, with no clear D. The CDR3 is 13 residues long. From germline, CDR1 is WSHSY and CDR2 SAAADI. V was clipped by 0 bases and J by 1 base, with 3 bases between them. The CDR3, as DNA: TGCGCCAGCAGTGAGTCGGGTAACTATGGCTACACCTTC. Its protein is CASSESGNYGYTF.

This chain connects TRBV30 to TRBJ1-3; D possibly corresponds to TRBD1 (5 bases). This CDR3 is built from 14 residues. V lost 3 bases, J lost 6 bases, and 15 bases lay in between. CDR1 is GTSNPN and CDR2 is SVGIG in the germline V gene (reference sequence). The CDR3 is CAWSRLGTTNTIYF. CDR3 nucleotide sequence: TGTGCCTGGAGCCGACTAGGGACGACAAACACCATATATTTT.

The gene calls are TRBV5-4 and TRBJ2-3; no definite D call. This CDR3 has 16 amino acids. Per germline, CDR1 SGHNT and CDR2 YYREEE (reference sequence). Trimming pared 3 bases from V and 2 bases from J, leaving 16 bases between. The CDR3 spells CASSSLGLGFTDTQYF. For the CDR3, the DNA is TGTGCCAGCAGCTCGCTGGGTTTAGGCTTCACAGATACGCAGTATTTT.